Described below is a single T cell receptor beta chain sequence and its context. What it recognizes is unknown. Prior to thyroid surgery, none of the patients had received any treatment. This CDR3 comprises 17 residues. Germline V gene sequence: CDR1 SGHRS, CDR2 YFSETQ. V trimming: 4 bases; J trimming: 7 bases; junction bases outside the gene matches: 12. These data come from a study of metastatic and nonmetastatic thyroid tumors. For the study at large: Across blood and tumor or nodule tissue, repertoires from malignant and benign thyroid patients were compared with one another.

TCRdb called clones again from the PCR reads with MiXCR. Here the sample spans approximately 32,000 clones, approximately 16% being singletons. Notes on the study in general: Malignant thyroid tumors reportedly had TCR beta diversity that was significantly higher than in benign nodules, in blood and tumor.

This chain links TRBV5-1 with TRBJ2-1; 12 bases agree with TRBD2. Sequenced: blood. The source of this sequence is a male donor with papillary thyroid cancer or a benign thyroid nodule (not recorded which). Some clones in this sample may be carry-over from other donors' samples. The CDR3 DNA reads as TGCGCCAGCAGCCCTGTAGGGACTAGCGGGTGTAGGAATGAGCAGTTCTTC. This translates into CASSPVGTSGCRNEQFF. The full variable domain, with the rest looked up from reference TRBV5-1 and TRBJ2-1, is KAGVTQTPRYLIKTRGQQVTLSCSPISGHRSVSWYQQTPGQGLQFLFEYFSETQRNKGNFPGRFSGRQFSNSRSEMNVSTLELGDSALYLCASSPVGTSGCRNEQFFGPGTRLTVL.